What follows is one TCR beta chain and its context. What it binds is unknown. The PCR was carried out with 60 Vbeta primers and 13 Jbeta primers. The method was immunoSEQ multiplex PCR; TCRdb's version includes in-frame clones alone and lacks a portion of them. The data show 130,000 to 150,000 clones, around 72% seen once. The sample comes from a study of cytomegalovirus exposure and HLA in healthy donors. Broader study findings: Common viral pathogens seemed, in a later analysis, to connect with several of the most significant clusters.

Germline CDR1 reads SGHRS; CDR2 reads YFSETQ. The trim removed 4 bases at V and 7 bases at J, leaving 13 bases unmatched. The CDR3 is made up of 16 amino acids. The chain carries TRBV5-1 and TRBJ2-1; 8 nucleotides agree with TRBD2. This receptor was taken from a man younger than 35 in good health and CMV-seropositive. Sequences were obtained from PBMCs. CDR3 residues: CASSAGGLGFRNEQFF. The CDR3, as DNA: TGCGCCAGCAGCGCGGGGGGACTCGGTTTTCGAAATGAGCAGTTCTTC.